Sequencing of this TCR beta chain was carried out in a study of CDR3 diversity in severe acne. Trimming removed 8 bases at V and 5 bases at J, with 18 bases between. There are 14 residues in the CDR3. Per germline, CDR1 ENHRY and CDR2 SYGVKD. This clonotype appeared a few times. One entry per CDR3 protein, called by TCRdb with MiXCR from the PCR reads. The profile covers fewer than 90,000 distinct CDR3 sequences, with around 54% appearing a single time and approximately 10% taken by the ten largest. Specimen: blood. The TCR originated in a male donor with severe acne vulgaris. This chain links TRBV10-3 with TRBJ2-5, with D possibly TRBD2 on 7 matching bases. For the CDR3, the DNA is TGTGCCATCCATCCGGGGGGACATGAGGAGACCCAGTACTTC. Its translation is CAIHPGGHEETQYF.